Listed below are T cell receptor beta chains from one sample, sequenced in a study of T-cell reconstitution after alpha-beta-depleted transplantation in children. Via MiXCR, TCRdb re-called the PCR reads, giving one row per CDR3 protein. The sample includes 550,000 to 800,000 distinct CDR3 sequences, around 13% of them seen just once. The sample was PBMCs, taken before TCRalphabeta/CD19-depleted stem cell transplant. These receptor sequences come from a girl between 2 and 10 years old with congenital amegakaryocytic thrombocytopenia, due to receive a stem cell transplant. Each CDR3 is given with its conserved first and last residue.

>TRBJ2-7|TRBV20-1
CSARAGLADSHYEQYF
>TRBJ2-2|TRBV20-1
CSARDWGDTGELFF
>TRBJ2-6|TRBV2
CASNPVSGANVLTF
>TRBJ2-1|TRBV7-3
CASSLGGGGQFF
>TRBJ2-1|TRBV5-1
CASTGNEQFF
>TRBJ2-3|TRBV20-1
CSARDGKPVVSSGRASTDTQYF
>TRBJ2-2|TRBV11-2
CASRPRGFRAAGELFF
>TRBJ1-4|TRBV11-2
CASSLDFRAYEKLFF
>TRBJ1-1|TRBV11-2
CASSLQRRGAFF
>TRBJ2-3|TRBV29-1
CSVDGLAGADTQYF
>TRBJ2-5|TRBV11-2
CASSLDPGVQETQYF
>TRBJ2-1|TRBV12-3/TRBV12-4
CASRAYNEQFF
>TRBJ1-1|TRBV5-1
CASSLKDGGVNTEAFF
>TRBJ2-3|TRBV5-5
CASSWGHSTDTQYF
>TRBJ2-1|TRBV12-3/TRBV12-4
CASSPSHEQFF
>TRBJ2-5|TRBV20-1
CSAGLAGETQYF
>TRBJ2-4|TRBV29-1
CSVSYGAAKNIQYF
>TRBJ1-3|TRBV12-3/TRBV12-4
CASSRTGSGNTIYF
>TRBJ1-1|TRBV5-1
CASSLAARGWGNTEAFF
>TRBJ2-7|TRBV5-1
CASSLMTSGTYEQYF
>TRBJ2-1|TRBV5-1
CASSFEGSLYNEQFF
>TRBJ1-1|TRBV3-1
CASSQDGIPGTEAFF
>TRBJ2-3|TRBV29-1
CSVVLGRRGGTDTQYF
>TRBJ2-2|TRBV20-1
CSARDWTGELFF
>TRBJ2-7|TRBV7-9
CASSLDEMTSGSYEQYF
>TRBJ1-6|TRBV20-1
CSATTQNSPLHF
>TRBJ2-7|TRBV5-1
CASSSTSVVGGAEQYF
>TRBJ2-1|TRBV11-3
CASSPGQGDLNEQFF
>TRBJ1-2|TRBV18
CASSPNSRQGNYGYTF
>TRBJ2-1|TRBV15
CATGPESLAEQFF